The next 5 T cell receptor beta chains were all read from a single sample in a study of cytomegalovirus exposure and HLA in healthy donors. Some clones are missing from TCRdb's copy, which holds only in-frame ones; the method was immunoSEQ multiplex PCR. In the table there are about 250,000 clones, more than 85% of which are singletons. The sequenced sample consisted of PBMCs. These receptors were obtained from a man between 18 and 29 years old in good health and CMV-seropositive.

CDR3 DNA sequence: TGTGCCAGCAGCCGACAGGCGACAGGGCCCTACGAGCAGTACTTC. It encodes CASSRQATGPYEQYF. The rearrangement joins TRBV13 to TRBJ2-7; 7 nucleotides line up with TRBD1. CDR1 is PRHDT, CDR2 FYEKMQ, per germline (reference sequence). This CDR3 spans 15 amino acids. V shed 5 bases, J shed 2 bases, and the junction held 9 bases outside the gene matches.

CDR3 region: CASSQNRAGGELFF. The CDR3, as DNA: TGCGCCAGCAGCCAAAACAGGGCGGGCGGGGAGCTGTTTTTT. The chain recombines TRBV4-1 with TRBJ2-2; TRBD1 is a possible D gene (6 bases). The V end lost 2 bases, the J end lost 7 bases, and 11 bases lay between the germline ends. In germline, CDR1 is MGHRA, CDR2 YSYEKL. This CDR3 spans 14 amino acids.

The V call is TRBV2, the J call TRBJ2-1; 11 bases fit TRBD2. Germline CDR1 and CDR2: SNHLY and FYNNEI. With 0 bases clipped from V and 6 bases from J, the junction kept 4 bases outside the gene matches. The CDR3 has 16 amino acids. The CDR3 reads CASSEARLAGGNEQFF. The CDR3 DNA is TGTGCCAGCAGTGAAGCGCGGCTAGCGGGGGGCAATGAGCAGTTCTTC.

V usage is TRBV18 and J usage is TRBJ1-4; D perhaps matches TRBD1 (5 bases). Germline CDR1 KGHSH, CDR2 LQKENI. V was cut by 3 bases and J by 7 bases, with 15 bases left in between. This CDR3 spans 15 amino acids. CDR3: CASSPRVGGGEKLFF. CDR3 DNA: TGTGCCAGCTCACCCCGCGTTGGGGGGGGTGAAAAACTGTTTTTT.

The rearrangement uses TRBV2 and TRBJ1-2; 8 positions match TRBD1. The germline V gene has CDR1 SNHLY and CDR2 FYNNEI. With V trimmed by 4 bases and J by 3 bases, 10 bases remained unmatched. The CDR3 contains 16 residues. This chain's CDR3 is CASSATLDREDYGYTF. The DNA of the CDR3 is TGTGCCAGCAGTGCAACCCTGGACAGGGAGGACTATGGCTACACCTTC.